Each of the 20 T cell receptor beta chains below was sequenced from the same sample in a study of neurological immune-mediated disorders. Using its own MiXCR run on the 5' RACE reads, TCRdb lists one record per CDR3 protein. The data show about 46,000 distinct CDR3 sequences, 3% seen once. The specimen was PBMCs. Source of these receptors: a woman in her forties or fifties with multiple sclerosis.

At least ten counts were recorded for this clonotype. This chain connects TRBV7-9 to TRBJ1-5; no clear D gene. The CDR3 covers 12 residues. V gave up 2 bases and J gave up 4 bases, with 3 bases separating them. Germline-derived CDR1 and CDR2 are SEHNR and FQNEAQ (reference sequence). The CDR3 is CASSLTNQPQHF. CDR3 nucleotides: TGTGCCAGCAGCTTAACAAATCAGCCCCAGCATTTT.

There are many counts of this clonotype. The chain links TRBV20-1 to TRBJ2-1; D perhaps matches TRBD1 (5 bases). Germline V gene sequence: CDR1 DFQATT, CDR2 SNEGSKA (reference sequence). The CDR3 totals 13 residues. V was shortened by 2 bases and J by 8 bases, with 13 bases between the two germline ends. The CDR3: CSARRGRNDEQFF. The DNA for the CDR3 is TGCAGTGCTAGAAGGGGTCGTAACGATGAGCAGTTCTTC.

This clonotype came up many times. V and J are TRBV5-1 and TRBJ1-2; 7 nucleotides match TRBD1. Germline V gene lookup returns CDR1 SGHRS and CDR2 YFSETQ. V gave up 4 bases and J gave up 4 bases; unmatched junction bases: 7. The CDR3 is made up of 14 amino acids. Here the CDR3 reads CASSLNRGSYGYTF. CDR3 coding DNA: TGCGCCAGCAGCCTGAACAGGGGATCCTATGGCTACACCTTC.

This clonotype was counted ten times or more. The rearrangement uses TRBV5-6 and TRBJ2-5, with 7 bases matching TRBD2. Germline V gene lookup returns CDR1 SGHDT and CDR2 YYEEEE. J was trimmed by 7 bases and V by 7 bases; bases with no gene match: 10. CDR3 length: 13 residues. CDR3 sequence: CASHGLDIGTQYF. In DNA, the CDR3 is TGTGCCAGCCACGGACTAGATATAGGGACCCAGTACTTC.

There are many counts of this clonotype. The genes are TRBV10-3 and TRBJ2-7; D is ambiguous. Germline CDR1 and CDR2: ENHRY and SYGVKD. The length of the CDR3 is 15 residues. Trimming took off 3 bases at V and 2 bases at J, with 14 bases between the two ends. Here the CDR3 DNA reads TGTGCCATCAGTGACGGGCAGAGCCTAACCTACGAGCAGTACTTC. This gives the protein CAISDGQSLTYEQYF.

This clonotype was detected ten times or more. The chain employs TRBV10-3 and TRBJ2-3; D remains unclear. V was cut by 5 bases and J by 1 base, with 10 bases left in between. CDR3 length: 14 residues. CDR1 ENHRY and CDR2 SYGVKD come from the germline V gene. CDR3 in amino acids: CAISNSWGTDTQYF. The CDR3 region has the DNA TGTGCCATCAGTAATAGCTGGGGCACAGATACGCAGTATTTT.

This clonotype was seen many times. This chain uses TRBV5-1 with TRBJ2-5; a weak D match, TRBD1 (6 bases). From germline, CDR1 is SGHRS and CDR2 YFSETQ. The CDR3 extends over 14 amino acids. Trimming left V 4 bases short and J 1 base short, with 11 bases between. CDR3 DNA: TGCGCCAGCAGCCTTGGGACACGCCAAGAGACCCAGTACTTC. The encoded protein is CASSLGTRQETQYF.

This clonotype was found many times. V and J are TRBV4-1 and TRBJ2-7; 8 nucleotides match TRBD1. The V segment lost 0 bases and the J segment 6 bases; nucleotides outside the gene matches: 10. The CDR3 extends over 16 amino acids. The germline gives CDR1 MGHRA, CDR2 YSYEKL. The chain's CDR3 is CASSQDPQGARGEQYV. The CDR3 DNA reads as TGCGCCAGCAGCCAAGATCCCCAGGGGGCGAGGGGCGAGCAGTACGTC.

This clonotype was recorded many times. The genes are TRBV28 and TRBJ1-1; D may be TRBD1 (6 bases). CDR3 length: 13 amino acids. The germline V and J ends were trimmed by 4 bases and 11 bases, with 17 bases remaining between them. Germline CDR1 reads MDHEN; CDR2 reads SYDVKM. CDR3 in amino acids: CASSSLGGQDAFF. CDR3 coding DNA: TGTGCCAGCAGTTCCCTGGGGGGCCAGGACGCTTTCTTT. The full variable domain, rest sourced from reference TRBV28 and TRBJ1-1, is DVKVTQSSRYLVKRTGEKVFLECVQDMDHENMFWYRQDPGLGLRLIYFSYDVKMKEKGDIPEGYSVSREKKERFSLILESASTNQTSMYLCASSSLGGQDAFFGQGTRLTVV.

Concerning this clonotype itself: This could be a read error, since a much larger clone is one nucleotide away. The conserved phenylalanine or tryptophan normally closing the CDR3 is absent here, so this likely arose from a read error. The CDR3 reads CASSLVRNTGELFC. Written as DNA, the CDR3 is TGCGCCAGCAGCTTGGTCCGGAACACCGGGGAGCTGTTTTGT. The chain joins TRBV5-1 to TRBJ2-2; D unclear. The V gene lost 0 bases and the J gene lost 1 base, with 4 bases spanning the gap. This CDR3 comprises 14 residues. Germline CDR1 SGHRS, CDR2 YFSETQ.

This clonotype was found a few times. It may be a read error: a sequence one base away is much more abundant. CDR3 sequence (DNA): TGCAGCGTAGGAAAGAAGGGAGAGACCCAGTACTTC. Translating gives CSVGKKGETQYF. The chain joins TRBV29-1 to TRBJ2-5; the D is unclear. Germline CDR1 reads SQVTM; CDR2 reads ANQGSEA. CDR3 length equals 12 residues. Trimming stripped 6 bases from V and 4 bases from J, with 12 bases between. Drawing the rest from reference TRBV29-1 and TRBJ2-5, the complete variable domain is SAVISQKPSRDICQRGTSLTIQCQVDSQVTMMFWYRQQPGQSLTLIATANQGSEATYESGFVIDKFPISRPNLTFSTLTVSNMSPEDSSIYLCSVGKKGETQYFGPGTRLLVL.

This clonotype was counted at least ten times. This chain joins TRBV5-6 and TRBJ2-5, with a tentative D call TRBD1 (5 bases). The CDR3 runs 14 residues. V was clipped by 0 bases and J by 5 bases, with 11 bases between them. Germline V gene data show CDR1 as SGHDT and CDR2 as YYEEEE. CDR3 residues: CASSLGPGHETQYF. DNA for the CDR3: TGTGCCAGCAGCTTGGGGCCAGGGCACGAGACCCAGTACTTC. Full variable domain (rest looked up from reference TRBV5-6 and TRBJ2-5): DAGVTQSPTHLIKTRGQQVTLRCSPKSGHDTVSWYQQALGQGPQFIFQYYEEEERQRGNFPDRFSGHQFPNYSSELNVNALLLGDSALYLCASSLGPGHETQYFGPGTRLLVL.

This clonotype has ten or more counts. J is TRBJ2-1 and V is TRBV3-1, with D perhaps matching TRBD2 (7 bases). V lost 0 bases to trimming and J lost 5 bases, with 14 bases between them. The length of the CDR3 is 16 residues. CDR1 and CDR2 from the germline V gene are LGHDT and YNNKEL (reference sequence). Here the CDR3 reads CASSQDWGGPNNEQFF. The DNA for the CDR3 is TGTGCCAGCAGCCAAGATTGGGGGGGGCCTAACAATGAGCAGTTCTTC.

This clonotype has at least ten counts. This chain uses TRBV5-5 with TRBJ1-2; TRBD1 is a possible D gene (5 bases). CDR1 is SGHKS and CDR2 is YYEKEE in the germline V gene (reference sequence). The CDR3 contains 14 residues. Trimming pared 7 bases from V and 2 bases from J, leaving 15 bases between. The CDR3: CASEPRGINYGYTF. CDR3 DNA: TGTGCCAGCGAACCCCGGGGGATCAACTATGGCTACACCTTC.

This clonotype has at least ten counts. The V call is TRBV3-1, the J call TRBJ1-2, with 7 nucleotides matching TRBD1. Per germline, CDR1 LGHDT and CDR2 YNNKEL (reference sequence). CDR3 length: 15 amino acids. The J segment lost 5 bases and the V segment lost 3 bases, leaving 9 bases of the junction unmatched. The CDR3 sequence: CASSQRNRGPYGYTF. Here the CDR3 DNA reads TGTGCCAGCAGCCAGCGAAACAGGGGACCATATGGCTACACCTTC.

This clonotype has ten or more counts. The chain combines TRBV20-1 with TRBJ1-1; D not resolved. This CDR3 is built from 14 residues. The germline V gene has CDR1 DFQATT and CDR2 SNEGSKA (reference sequence). V was pared by 2 bases and J by 1 base, with 11 bases between. The CDR3 region is CSARLYTQNTEAFF. CDR3 in DNA: TGCAGTGCTAGACTCTACACCCAGAACACTGAAGCTTTCTTT.

This clonotype showed up many times. This rearrangement joins TRBV15 to TRBJ1-5; a weak D match, TRBD1 (6 bases). V shed 5 bases and J shed 5 bases, with 16 bases lying between them. CDR1 is LNHNV, CDR2 YYDKDF, per germline (reference sequence). The CDR3 sequence is 15 residues long. The CDR3 sequence: CATSFSTGAYQPQHF. CDR3 nucleotide sequence: TGTGCCACCAGCTTCTCGACAGGCGCCTATCAGCCCCAGCATTTT.

This clonotype was recorded at least ten times. The chain recombines TRBV6-5 with TRBJ1-1; unclear D gene. Trimming took 6 bases from V and 0 from J, leaving 11 bases between them. CDR1 MNHEY and CDR2 SVGAGI come from the germline V gene. CDR3 length equals 14 residues. The CDR3 region is CASRPTRMNTEAFF. CDR3 sequence (DNA): TGTGCCAGCAGACCCACCCGGATGAACACTGAAGCTTTCTTT.

This clonotype was detected many times. The rearrangement joins TRBV20-1 to TRBJ2-1, with D perhaps TRBD2 (6 bases). CDR1 is DFQATT and CDR2 is SNEGSKA in the germline V gene (reference sequence). V shed 0 bases and J shed 14 bases, with 14 bases lying between them. The length of the CDR3 is 12 residues. The CDR3 here is CSARDGGSGKFF. The CDR3 DNA sequence: TGCAGTGCTAGAGATGGGGGGTCAGGCAAGTTCTTC.

This clonotype has at least ten counts. The chain employs TRBV20-1 and TRBJ2-5; 8 bases line up with TRBD2. J gave up 5 bases and V 1 base, and 6 bases lay outside the gene matches. The CDR3 spans 14 residues. CDR1 is DFQATT and CDR2 is SNEGSKA in the germline V gene (reference sequence). The chain's CDR3 is CSARVAAGDETQYF. As DNA, the CDR3 is TGCAGTGCTAGAGTCGCAGCGGGAGATGAGACCCAGTACTTC.